The 10 T cell receptor beta chains in this list originate from one sample, sequenced in a study of Graves' ophthalmopathy and Graves' hyperthyroidism (dated by TCRdb to the late 2010s). The sequencing machine was an Illumina HiSeq 2000. TCR beta CDR3 regions were amplified from RNA transcripts for repertoire sequencing. A first-round RT-PCR used HTBI primers with the Qiagen OneStep RT-PCR kit, followed by a second-round multiplex PCR, size selection and purification. TCRdb took the public reads, trimmed them with fastp at Q25, ran MiXCR for clone calling and kept in-frame beta chains. One record per CDR3 amino acid sequence lists the most common genes and DNA. The sample table contains around 1,200,000 distinct CDR3 sequences; only one count was recorded for about two fifths of them. Around 10% of the sample goes to the ten largest clones. Sequencing input: peripheral blood or thyroid tissue (not recorded which). The receptor set was obtained from an adult man with Graves' hyperthyroidism.

The table lists this clonotype with many counts. The J gene is TRBJ1-6, the V gene TRBV9; 7 bases fit TRBD1. This CDR3 region has 14 residues. The V gene end was trimmed by 3 bases and the J gene end by 5 bases; junction bases not matched to a gene: 2. CDR1 is SGDLS and CDR2 is YYNGEE in the germline V gene. CDR3: CASSEGQNNSPLHF. The CDR3 DNA follows: TGTGCCAGCAGCGAGGGACAGAATAATTCACCCCTCCACTTT.

The sample holds many counts of this clonotype. This chain uses TRBV7-9 with TRBJ2-7, with 8 bases lining up with TRBD2. Germline values: CDR1 SEHNR, CDR2 FQNEAQ (reference sequence). There are 12 residues in the CDR3. The V gene end was trimmed by 9 bases and the J gene end by 5 bases; junction bases not matched to a gene: 6. The CDR3 DNA reads as TGTGCCAGGACGCGGGGGGCGAACGAGCAGTACTTC. Translation gives CARTRGANEQYF.

The chain joins TRBV20-1 to TRBJ1-4, with D perhaps matching TRBD1 (6 bases). From germline, CDR1 is DFQATT and CDR2 SNEGSKA (reference sequence). The CDR3 runs to 15 residues. V was clipped by 0 bases and J by 8 bases, with 16 bases between them. CDR3 residues: CSARDGGQEREKLFF. The CDR3 DNA follows: TGCAGTGCTAGAGATGGGGGGCAGGAACGAGAAAAACTGTTTTTT.

This clonotype has only a few counts. The gene calls are TRBV7-2 and TRBJ2-7; 11 positions match TRBD1. V dropped 5 bases and J dropped 3; count of bases not matched to a gene: 6. The CDR3 contains 15 residues. Germline-derived CDR1 and CDR2 are SGHTA and FQGNSA. CDR3 residues: CASSREGTGGYEQYF. The CDR3 DNA follows: TGTGCCAGCAGCCGCGAAGGGACAGGGGGCTACGAGCAGTACTTC.

In the case of this clonotype: This could be a read error, since a much larger clone is one nucleotide away. The chain has TRBV19 and TRBJ1-5, with D unresolved. CDR3 length: 15 amino acids. Trimming took off 0 bases at V and 1 base at J, with 7 bases between the two ends. Germline CDR1 reads LNHDA; CDR2 reads SQIVND (reference sequence). The CDR3 spells CASSIDAISNQPQHF. The CDR3, as DNA: TGTGCCAGTAGTATAGATGCCATAAGCAATCAGCCCCAGCATTTT.

The chain recombines TRBV11-2 with TRBJ2-6, with 9 bases that match TRBD1. The germline gives CDR1 SGHAT, CDR2 FQNNGV. The V segment lost 7 bases and the J segment 4 bases; nucleotides outside the gene matches: 11. This CDR3 spans 17 amino acids. The CDR3 nucleotides read TGTGCCAGCACCCGGACAGGGGTAATATCAGGGGCCAACGTCCTGACTTTC. Its translation: CASTRTGVISGANVLTF.

This clonotype was recorded at least ten times. The V and J genes are TRBV5-4 and TRBJ1-2, with 7 bases lining up with TRBD1. Germline CDR1 and CDR2: SGHNT and YYREEE (reference sequence). V trimming: 3 bases; J trimming: 3 bases; junction bases outside the gene matches: 8. CDR3 length: 15 residues. CDR3 nucleotides: TGTGCCAGCAGCTCCGAGGGGGCTGCGTACTATGGCTACACCTTC. This gives the protein CASSSEGAAYYGYTF.

This clonotype has at least ten counts. DNA for the CDR3: TGTGCCAGCAGCGTATTTGATCGCGGATCCTCTGGAAACACCATATATTTT. This encodes CASSVFDRGSSGNTIYF. This chain uses TRBV9 with TRBJ1-3; D call uncertain. Germline lookup yields CDR1 SGDLS and CDR2 YYNGEE. The CDR3 spans 17 residues. The V and J ends lost 1 base and 0 bases respectively, with 14 bases between them.

The table lists this clonotype with many counts. CDR3 loop: CASSIYRETGELFF. DNA of the CDR3: TGTGCCAGTAGTATCTACAGGGAAACCGGGGAGCTGTTTTTT. The chain couples TRBV19 to TRBJ2-2; tentative D call: TRBD1 (6 bases). Germline V gene data show CDR1 as LNHDA and CDR2 as SQIVND (reference sequence). Trimming removed 3 bases at V and 5 bases at J, with 10 bases between. The CDR3 length is 14 residues.

This clonotype turned up a few times. The CDR3 sequence: CATSDPGQGAETQYF. The CDR3 DNA reads as TGTGCCACCAGTGATCCTGGACAGGGGGCGGAGACCCAGTACTTC. The chain links TRBV24-1 to TRBJ2-5; 11 bases agree with TRBD1. Germline assignment: CDR1 KGHDR and CDR2 SFDVKD. This CDR3 spans 15 amino acids. J was trimmed by 5 bases and V by 3 bases; bases with no gene match: 4.